This paragraph covers one TCR beta chain sequence. Its cognate antigen is unknown. Some clones are missing from TCRdb's copy, which holds only in-frame ones; the method was immunoSEQ multiplex PCR. The sample has just over 20,000 clones; approximately 92% are singletons. The data were obtained in a study of graft-versus-host responses after intestinal transplantation. Whole-study context: Each of the recipients got a multivisceral, liver-intestinal, or isolated intestinal transplant.

Study-level points and caveats: Recipient marrow contained GvH clones, some of which appeared first in ileum or blood.

V dropped 4 bases and J dropped 8; count of bases not matched to a gene: 1. Germline V CDR1 and CDR2: LGHNA, YSLEER. This CDR3 has 13 amino acids. V and J are TRBV4-3 and TRBJ1-6; TRBD1 matches at 8 bases. The source material was PBMCs, sampled more than 64 days after intestinal transplantation. The receptor was derived from a human patient who received an intestinal transplant, so some T cells may come from the graft donor. CDR3 amino acids: CASSLGQDSPLHF. CDR3 sequence (DNA): TGCGCCAGCAGCCTGGGACAGGATTCACCCCTCCACTTT.